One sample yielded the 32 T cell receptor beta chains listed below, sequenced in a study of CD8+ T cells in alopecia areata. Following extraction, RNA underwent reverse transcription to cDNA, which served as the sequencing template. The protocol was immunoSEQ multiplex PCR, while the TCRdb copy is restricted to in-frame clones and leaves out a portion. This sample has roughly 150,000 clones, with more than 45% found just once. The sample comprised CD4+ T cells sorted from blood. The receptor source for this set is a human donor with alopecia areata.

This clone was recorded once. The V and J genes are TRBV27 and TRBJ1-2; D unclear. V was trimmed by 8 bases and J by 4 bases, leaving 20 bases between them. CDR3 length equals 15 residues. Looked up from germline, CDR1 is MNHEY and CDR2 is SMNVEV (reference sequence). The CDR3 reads CASSRAGSFGYGYTF. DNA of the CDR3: TGTGCCAGCTCTCGCGCAGGTAGCTTTGGCTATGGCTACACCTTC.

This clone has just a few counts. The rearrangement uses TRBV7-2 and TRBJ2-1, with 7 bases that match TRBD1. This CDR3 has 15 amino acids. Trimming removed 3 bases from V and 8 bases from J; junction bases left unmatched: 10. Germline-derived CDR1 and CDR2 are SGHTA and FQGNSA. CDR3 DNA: TGTGCCAGCAGCTTCTATATGACAGGGAAGGATGAGCAGTTCTTC. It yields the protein CASSFYMTGKDEQFF.

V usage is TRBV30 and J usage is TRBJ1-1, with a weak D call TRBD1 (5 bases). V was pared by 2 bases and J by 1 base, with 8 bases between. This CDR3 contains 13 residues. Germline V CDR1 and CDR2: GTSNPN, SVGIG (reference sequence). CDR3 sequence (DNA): TGTGCCTGGAGTCGCCAGGGGAACACTGAAGCTTTCTTT. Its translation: CAWSRQGNTEAFF.

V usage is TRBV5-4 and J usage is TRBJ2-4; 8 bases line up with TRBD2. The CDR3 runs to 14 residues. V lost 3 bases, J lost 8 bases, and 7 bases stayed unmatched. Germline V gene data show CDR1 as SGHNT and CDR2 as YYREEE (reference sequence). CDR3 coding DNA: TGTGCCAGCAGCTCGGAGCGGGAGAGGGACATTCAGTACTTC. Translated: CASSSERERDIQYF.

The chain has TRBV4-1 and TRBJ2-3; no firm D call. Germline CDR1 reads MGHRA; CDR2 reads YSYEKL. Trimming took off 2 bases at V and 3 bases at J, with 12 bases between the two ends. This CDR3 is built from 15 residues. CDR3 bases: TGCGCCAGCAGCCAAAACACCCTACTAACAGATACGCAGTATTTT. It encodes CASSQNTLLTDTQYF.

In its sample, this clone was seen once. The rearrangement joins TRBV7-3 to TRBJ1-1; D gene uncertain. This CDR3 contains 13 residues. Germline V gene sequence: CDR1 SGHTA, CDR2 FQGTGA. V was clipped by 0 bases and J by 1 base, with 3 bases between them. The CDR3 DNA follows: TGTGCCAGCAGCTTAACCCCGAACACTGAAGCTTTCTTT. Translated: CASSLTPNTEAFF.

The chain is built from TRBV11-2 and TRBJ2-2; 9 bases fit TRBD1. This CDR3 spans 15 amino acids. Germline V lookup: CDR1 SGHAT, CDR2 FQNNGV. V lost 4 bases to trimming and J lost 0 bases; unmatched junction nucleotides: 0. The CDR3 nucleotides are TGTGCCAGCAGCTGGGACAGGGCGAACACCGGGGAGCTGTTTTTT. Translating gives CASSWDRANTGELFF.

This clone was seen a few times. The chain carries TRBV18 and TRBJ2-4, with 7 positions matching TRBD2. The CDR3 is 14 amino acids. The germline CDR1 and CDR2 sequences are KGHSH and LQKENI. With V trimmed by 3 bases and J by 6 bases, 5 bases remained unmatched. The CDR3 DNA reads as TGTGCCAGCTCACCCGGACTAGACGGAAACATTCAGTACTTC. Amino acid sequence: CASSPGLDGNIQYF.

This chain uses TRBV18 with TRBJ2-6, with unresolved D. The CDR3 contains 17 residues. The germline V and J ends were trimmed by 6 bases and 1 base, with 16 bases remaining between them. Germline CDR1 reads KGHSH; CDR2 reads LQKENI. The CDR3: CASSPLIGLSGANVLTF. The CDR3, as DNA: TGTGCCAGCTCGCCCCTCATAGGCCTTTCTGGGGCCAACGTCCTGACTTTC.

CDR3 sequence: CAWTPSSRKNTGELFF. The CDR3 region has the DNA TGTGCCTGGACTCCCAGCTCACGGAAGAACACCGGGGAGCTGTTTTTT. The chain uses TRBV30 and TRBJ2-2; D unclear. V was cut by 4 bases and J by 1 base, with 16 bases left in between. Germline assignment: CDR1 GTSNPN and CDR2 SVGIG (reference sequence). The length of the CDR3 is 16 residues.

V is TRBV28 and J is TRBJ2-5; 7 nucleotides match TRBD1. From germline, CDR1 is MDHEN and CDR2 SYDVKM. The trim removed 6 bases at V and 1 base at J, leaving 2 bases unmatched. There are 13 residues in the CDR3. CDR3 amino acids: CASRPGGQETQYF. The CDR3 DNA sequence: TGTGCCAGCAGACCAGGGGGCCAAGAGACCCAGTACTTC.

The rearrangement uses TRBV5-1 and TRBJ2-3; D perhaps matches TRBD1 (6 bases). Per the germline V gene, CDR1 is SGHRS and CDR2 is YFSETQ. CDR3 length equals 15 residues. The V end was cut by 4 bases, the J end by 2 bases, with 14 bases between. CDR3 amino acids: CASSLSGATTDTQYF. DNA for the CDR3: TGCGCCAGCAGCCTTTCAGGGGCCACCACAGATACGCAGTATTTT.

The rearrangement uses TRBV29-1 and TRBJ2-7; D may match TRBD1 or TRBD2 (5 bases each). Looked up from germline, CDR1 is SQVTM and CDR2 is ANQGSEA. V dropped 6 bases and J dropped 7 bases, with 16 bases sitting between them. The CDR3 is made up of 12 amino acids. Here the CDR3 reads CSVSGTAWEQYF. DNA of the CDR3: TGCAGCGTGTCAGGGACGGCGTGGGAGCAGTACTTC.

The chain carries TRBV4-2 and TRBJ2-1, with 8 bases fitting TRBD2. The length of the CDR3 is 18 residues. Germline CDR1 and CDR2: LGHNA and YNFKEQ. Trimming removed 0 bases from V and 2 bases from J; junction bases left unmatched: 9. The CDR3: CASSQEIHIAGPYNEQFF. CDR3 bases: TGTGCCAGCAGCCAAGAGATTCATATAGCGGGGCCCTACAATGAGCAGTTCTTC.

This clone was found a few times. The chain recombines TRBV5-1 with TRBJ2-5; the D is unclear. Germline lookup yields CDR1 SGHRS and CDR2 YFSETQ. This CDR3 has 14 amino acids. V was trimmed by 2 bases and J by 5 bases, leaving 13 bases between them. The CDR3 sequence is CASSFRSQWETQYF. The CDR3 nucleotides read TGCGCCAGCAGCTTCAGGAGTCAGTGGGAGACCCAGTACTTC.

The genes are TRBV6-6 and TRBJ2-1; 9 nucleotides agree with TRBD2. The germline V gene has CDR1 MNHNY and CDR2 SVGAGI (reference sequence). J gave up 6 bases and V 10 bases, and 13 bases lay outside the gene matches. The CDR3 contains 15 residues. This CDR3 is CATKGETSGFNEQFF. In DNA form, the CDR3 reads TGTGCCACCAAAGGGGAAACTAGCGGGTTCAATGAGCAGTTCTTC.

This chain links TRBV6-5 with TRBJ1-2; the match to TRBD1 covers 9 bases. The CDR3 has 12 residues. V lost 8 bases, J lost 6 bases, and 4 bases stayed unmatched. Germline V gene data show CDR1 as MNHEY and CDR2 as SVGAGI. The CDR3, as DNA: TGTGCCAGCCGGGACAGGGTACATGGCTACACCTTC. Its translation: CASRDRVHGYTF.

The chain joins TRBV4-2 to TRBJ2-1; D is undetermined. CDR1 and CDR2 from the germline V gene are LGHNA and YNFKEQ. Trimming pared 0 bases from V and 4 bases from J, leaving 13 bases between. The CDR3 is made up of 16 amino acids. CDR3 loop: CASSQDPGNKYNEQFF. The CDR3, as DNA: TGTGCCAGCAGCCAAGATCCTGGAAACAAATACAATGAGCAGTTCTTC.

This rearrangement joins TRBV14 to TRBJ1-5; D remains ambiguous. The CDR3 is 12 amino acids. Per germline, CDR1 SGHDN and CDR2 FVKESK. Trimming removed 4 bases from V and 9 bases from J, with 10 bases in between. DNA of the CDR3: TGTGCCAGCAGCCTGGGCTTTTGGCCCCAGCATTTT. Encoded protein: CASSLGFWPQHF. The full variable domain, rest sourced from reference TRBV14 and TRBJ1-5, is EAGVTQFPSHSVIEKGQTVTLRCDPISGHDNLYWYRRVMGKEIKFLLHFVKESKQDESGMPNNRFLAERTGGTYSTLKVQPAELEDSGVYFCASSLGFWPQHFGDGTRLSIL.

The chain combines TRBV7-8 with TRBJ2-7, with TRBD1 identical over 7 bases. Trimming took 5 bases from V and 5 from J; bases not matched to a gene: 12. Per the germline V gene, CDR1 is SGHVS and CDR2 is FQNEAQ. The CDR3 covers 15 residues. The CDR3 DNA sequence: TGTGCCAGCAGCATCCACAGGGGCTACAGCGACGAGCAGTACTTC. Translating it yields CASSIHRGYSDEQYF.

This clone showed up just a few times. For the CDR3, the DNA is TGCAGCGTTTTTGCAGCCTCGAACACCGGGGAGCTGTTTTTT. It yields the protein CSVFAASNTGELFF. This sequence joins TRBV29-1 and TRBJ2-2; no definite D call. CDR3 length: 14 amino acids. Germline V gives CDR1 SQVTM, CDR2 ANQGSEA. Trimming stripped 5 bases from V and 0 bases from J, with 10 bases between.

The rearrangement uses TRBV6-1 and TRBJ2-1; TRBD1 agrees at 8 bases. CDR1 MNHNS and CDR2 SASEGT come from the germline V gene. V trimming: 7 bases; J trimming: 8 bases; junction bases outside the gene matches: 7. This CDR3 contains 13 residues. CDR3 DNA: TGTGCCAGCAACCGACAGGGGATCGATGAGCAGTTCTTC. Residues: CASNRQGIDEQFF.

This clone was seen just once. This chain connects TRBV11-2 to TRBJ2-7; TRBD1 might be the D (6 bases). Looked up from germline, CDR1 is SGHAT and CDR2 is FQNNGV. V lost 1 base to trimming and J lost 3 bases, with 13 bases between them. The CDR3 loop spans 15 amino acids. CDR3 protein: CASSLAPQGSYEQYF. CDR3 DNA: TGTGCCAGCAGCTTAGCCCCGCAGGGGAGCTACGAGCAGTACTTC.

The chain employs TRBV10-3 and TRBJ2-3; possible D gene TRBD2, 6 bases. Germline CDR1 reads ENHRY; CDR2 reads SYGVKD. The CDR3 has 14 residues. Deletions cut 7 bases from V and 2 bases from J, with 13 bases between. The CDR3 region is CAITPGGLTDTQYF. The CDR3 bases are TGTGCCATCACTCCCGGGGGACTCACAGATACGCAGTATTTT.

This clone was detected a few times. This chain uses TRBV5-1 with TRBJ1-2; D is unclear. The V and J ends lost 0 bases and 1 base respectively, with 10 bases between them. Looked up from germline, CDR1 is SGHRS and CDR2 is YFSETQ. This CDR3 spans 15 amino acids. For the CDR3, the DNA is TGCGCCAGCAGCTTGGGAGCGGGAAATAACTATGGCTACACCTTC. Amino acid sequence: CASSLGAGNNYGYTF.

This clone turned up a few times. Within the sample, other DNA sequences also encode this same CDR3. CDR3 residues: CSVHRGLNTEAFF. As DNA, the CDR3 is TGCAGCGTCCACAGGGGGCTCAACACTGAAGCTTTCTTT. The J gene is TRBJ1-1, the V gene TRBV29-1; 9 positions match TRBD1. The CDR3 is made up of 13 amino acids. J lost 2 bases, V lost 6 bases, and 4 bases had no gene match. The germline CDR1 and CDR2 sequences are SQVTM and ANQGSEA.

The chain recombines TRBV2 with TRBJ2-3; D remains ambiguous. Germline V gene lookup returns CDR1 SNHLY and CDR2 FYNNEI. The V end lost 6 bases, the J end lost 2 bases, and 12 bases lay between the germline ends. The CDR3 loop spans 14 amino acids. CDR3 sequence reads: CASSFRPVTDTQYF. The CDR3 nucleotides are TGTGCCAGCAGCTTCCGGCCTGTCACAGATACGCAGTATTTT.

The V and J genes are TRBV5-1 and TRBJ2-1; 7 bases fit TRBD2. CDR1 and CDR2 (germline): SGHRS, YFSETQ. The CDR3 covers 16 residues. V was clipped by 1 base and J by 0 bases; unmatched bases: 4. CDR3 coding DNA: TGCGCCAGCAGCTTGCGAGGCGGGAGCTCCTACAATGAGCAGTTCTTC. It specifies CASSLRGGSSYNEQFF.

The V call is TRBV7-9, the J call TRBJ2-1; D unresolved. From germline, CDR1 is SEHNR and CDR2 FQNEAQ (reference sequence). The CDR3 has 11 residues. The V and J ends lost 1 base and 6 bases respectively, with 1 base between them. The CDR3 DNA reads TGTGCCAGCAGCTTAGTCAATGAGCAGTTCTTC. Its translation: CASSLVNEQFF.

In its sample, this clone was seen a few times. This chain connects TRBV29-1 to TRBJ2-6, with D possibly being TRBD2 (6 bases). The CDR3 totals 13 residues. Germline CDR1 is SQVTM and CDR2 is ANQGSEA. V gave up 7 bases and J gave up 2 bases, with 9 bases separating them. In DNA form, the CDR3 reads TGCAGCGCCCGGAGGGCTGGGGCCAACGTCCTGACTTTC. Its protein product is CSARRAGANVLTF. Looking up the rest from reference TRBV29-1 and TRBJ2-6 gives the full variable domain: SAVISQKPSRDICQRGTSLTIQCQVDSQVTMMFWYRQQPGQSLTLIATANQGSEATYESGFVIDKFPISRPNLTFSTLTVSNMSPEDSSIYLCSARRAGANVLTFGAGSRLTVL.

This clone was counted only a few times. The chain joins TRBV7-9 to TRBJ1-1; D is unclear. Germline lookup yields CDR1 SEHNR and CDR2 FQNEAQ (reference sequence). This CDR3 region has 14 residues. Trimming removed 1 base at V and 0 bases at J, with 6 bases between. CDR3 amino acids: CASSLVPLNTEAFF. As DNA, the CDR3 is TGTGCCAGCAGCTTAGTCCCATTGAACACTGAAGCTTTCTTT. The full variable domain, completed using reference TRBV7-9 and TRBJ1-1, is DTGVSQNPRHKITKRGQNVTFRCDPISEHNRLYWYRQTLGQGPEFLTYFQNEAQLEKSRLLSDRFSAERPKGSFSTLEIQRTEQGDSAMYLCASSLVPLNTEAFFGQGTRLTVV.

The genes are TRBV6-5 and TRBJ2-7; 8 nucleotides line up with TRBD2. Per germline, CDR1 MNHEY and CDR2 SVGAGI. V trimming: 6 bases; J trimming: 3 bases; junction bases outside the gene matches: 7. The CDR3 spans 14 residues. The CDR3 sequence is CASSSSGSSYEQYF. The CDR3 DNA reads TGTGCCAGCAGCTCCAGCGGGAGCAGCTACGAGCAGTACTTC.